The T cell receptor (beta chain) under discussion was sequenced for a study of cytomegalovirus exposure and HLA in healthy donors. Study details: The early release's HLA-typed donors yielded roughly 85 million unique TCRs.

It was healthy bone marrow donors who served as donors. The CDR3 loop spans 18 amino acids. Trimming cost V 7 bases and J 0 bases; bases outside gene matches: 15. Germline CDR1 and CDR2: MGHRA and YSYEKL. The PCR ran on 60 Vbeta and 13 Jbeta primers. TCRdb's table, derived via immunoSEQ multiplex PCR, lists solely in-frame clones and lacks some. The sample records under 200,000 clones, around 86% being singletons. The chain uses TRBV4-1 and TRBJ2-3, with 8 bases lining up with TRBD2. Sequenced sample: PBMCs. The source is a girl aged 2-10 years in good health and CMV-seropositive. CDR3: CASKRIVAGTPSTDTQYF. The CDR3 nucleotides read TGCGCCAGCAAAAGGATAGTAGCGGGAACCCCGAGCACAGATACGCAGTATTTT.